This T cell receptor (beta chain) stems from a study of ipilimumab plus nivolumab after autologous stem cell transplantation. Produced via immunoSEQ multiplex PCR; TCRdb's table is partial and in-frame only. Of approximately 5,300 clones listed, more than 65% are singletons. The clonotype was recovered from a male donor with multiple myeloma. Material: PBMCs, obtained in a trial of ipilimumab plus nivolumab as post-transplant consolidation.

The DNA of the CDR3 is TGTGCCAGTAGCCGGACGAGCACTGAAGCTTTCTTT. Translated: CASSRTSTEAFF. The chain combines TRBV19 with TRBJ1-1; no reliable D call. The germline CDR1 and CDR2 sequences are LNHDA and SQIVND (reference sequence). Trimming took 6 bases from V and 4 from J, leaving 9 bases between them. This CDR3 has 12 residues.